This TCR beta chain was identified in a study of identifying expanded T cells in peripheral blood. Produced via immunoSEQ multiplex PCR; TCRdb's table is partial and in-frame only. The sample records approximately 100,000 clones, 70% to 90% being singletons. The CDR3 length is 16 residues. With V trimmed by 6 bases and J by 7 bases, 16 bases remained unmatched. Germline loops: CDR1 SGHDT, CDR2 YYEEEE. Sequenced sample: blood. The chain uses TRBV5-6 and TRBJ1-2; the match to TRBD1 covers 9 bases. This TCR was sampled from a person between 18 and 75 years old in good health. CDR3 residues: CASTINGTGQGSGYTF. Written as DNA, the CDR3 is TGTGCCAGCACCATAAACGGGACAGGACAGGGGAGTGGCTACACCTTC.